This TCR beta chain originates from a study of OX40 agonist ivuxolimab in advanced cancers. Background on the study: Earlier treatment with anti-PD-1, anti-PD-L1 or anti-CTLA-4 was permitted, and around 36% had received some. Study-level findings and limits: There was clonal expansion of CD4+ and CD8+ blood T cells by week 6 at 0.1 to 3.0 mg/kg.

V lost 3 bases and J lost 2; bases outside the gene matches: 8. This CDR3 region has 16 residues. Germline V lookup: CDR1 SGDLS, CDR2 YYNGEE. Profiling relied on immunoSEQ multiplex PCR, and the TCRdb table lists in-frame clones only, not all of them. This table holds 20,000 to 25,000 clones, under 90% found once. Only one count was recorded for this clone. Its antigen is unidentified. The receptor comes from an adult with an advanced solid tumor such as melanoma, head and neck, liver or kidney cancer. This rearrangement joins TRBV9 to TRBJ2-7; 10 bases are shared with TRBD2. Sequenced here: CD4+ or CD8+ T cells sorted from blood, sampled in a trial of the OX40 agonist ivuxolimab. CDR3 bases: TGTGCCAGCAGCGACTCCATAAGCGGGGGGGCCTACGAGCAGTACTTC. Translated: CASSDSISGGAYEQYF. The full variable domain, its missing parts supplied by reference TRBV9 and TRBJ2-7, is DSGVTQTPKHLITATGQRVTLRCSPRSGDLSVYWYQQSLDQGLQFLIQYYNGEERAKGNILERFSAQQFPDLHSELNLSSLELGDSALYFCASSDSISGGAYEQYFGPGTRLTVT.